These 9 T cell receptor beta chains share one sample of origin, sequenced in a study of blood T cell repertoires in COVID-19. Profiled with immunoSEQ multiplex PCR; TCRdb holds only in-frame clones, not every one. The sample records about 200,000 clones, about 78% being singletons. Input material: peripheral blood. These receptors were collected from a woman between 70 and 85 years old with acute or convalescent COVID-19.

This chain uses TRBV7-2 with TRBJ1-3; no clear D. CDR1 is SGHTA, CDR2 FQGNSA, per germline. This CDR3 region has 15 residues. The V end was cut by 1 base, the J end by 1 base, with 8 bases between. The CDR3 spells CASSLVNFSGNTIYF. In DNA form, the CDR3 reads TGTGCCAGCAGCTTAGTCAATTTTTCTGGAAACACCATATATTTT.

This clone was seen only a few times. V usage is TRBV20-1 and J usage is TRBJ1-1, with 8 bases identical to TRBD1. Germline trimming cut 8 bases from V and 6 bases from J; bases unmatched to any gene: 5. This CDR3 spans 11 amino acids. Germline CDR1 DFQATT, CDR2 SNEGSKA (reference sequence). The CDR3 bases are TGCAGTACGACAGGGGACCCTGAAGCTTTCTTT. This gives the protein CSTTGDPEAFF.

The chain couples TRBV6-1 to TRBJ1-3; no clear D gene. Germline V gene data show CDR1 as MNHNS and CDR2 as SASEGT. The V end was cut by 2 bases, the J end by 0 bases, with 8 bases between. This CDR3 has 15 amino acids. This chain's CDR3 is CASSETGDSGNTIYF. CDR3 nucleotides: TGTGCCAGCAGTGAAACCGGAGACTCTGGAAACACCATATATTTT.

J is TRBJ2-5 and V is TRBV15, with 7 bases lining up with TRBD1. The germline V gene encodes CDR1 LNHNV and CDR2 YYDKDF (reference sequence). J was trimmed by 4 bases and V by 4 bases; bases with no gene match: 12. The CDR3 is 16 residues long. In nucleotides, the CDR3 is TGTGCCACCAGCACCAGACAGGGTACCCTTTTAGAGACCCAGTACTTC. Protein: CATSTRQGTLLETQYF.

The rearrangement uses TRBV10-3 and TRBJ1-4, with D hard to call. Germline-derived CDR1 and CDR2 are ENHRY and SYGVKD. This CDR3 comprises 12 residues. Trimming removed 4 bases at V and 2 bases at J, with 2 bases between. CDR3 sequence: CAISATNEKLFF. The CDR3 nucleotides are TGTGCCATCAGTGCTACTAATGAAAAACTGTTTTTT.

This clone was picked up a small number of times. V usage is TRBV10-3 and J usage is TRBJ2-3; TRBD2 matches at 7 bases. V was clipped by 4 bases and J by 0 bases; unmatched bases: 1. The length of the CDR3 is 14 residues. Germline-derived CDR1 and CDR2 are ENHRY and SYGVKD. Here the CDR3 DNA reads TGTGCCATCAGTGGGACTAGTAGCACAGATACGCAGTATTTT. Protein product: CAISGTSSTDTQYF.

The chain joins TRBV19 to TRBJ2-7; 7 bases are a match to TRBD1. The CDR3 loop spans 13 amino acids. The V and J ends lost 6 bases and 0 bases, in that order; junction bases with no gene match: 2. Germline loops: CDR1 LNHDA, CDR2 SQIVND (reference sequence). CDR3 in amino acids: CASRRTGSYEQYF. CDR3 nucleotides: TGTGCCAGTAGAAGGACAGGCTCCTACGAGCAGTACTTC.

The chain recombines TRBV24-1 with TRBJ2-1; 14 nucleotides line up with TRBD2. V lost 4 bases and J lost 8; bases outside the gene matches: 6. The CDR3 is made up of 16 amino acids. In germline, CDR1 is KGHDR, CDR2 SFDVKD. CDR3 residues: CATSDPGTSGSYEQFF. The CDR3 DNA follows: TGTGCCACCAGTGACCCCGGGACTAGCGGGAGTTATGAGCAGTTCTTC.

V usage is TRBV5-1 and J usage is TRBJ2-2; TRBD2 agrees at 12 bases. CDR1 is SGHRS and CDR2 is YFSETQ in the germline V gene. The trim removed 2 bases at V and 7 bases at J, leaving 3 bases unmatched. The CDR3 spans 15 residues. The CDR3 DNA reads TGCGCCAGCAGCTTAAAGACTAGCGGGAGCGGGGAGCTGTTTTTT. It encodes CASSLKTSGSGELFF.